The rows below give T cell receptor beta chains drawn from one sample of a study of technical replicates of blood from a few donors. Profiled with immunoSEQ multiplex PCR; TCRdb holds only in-frame clones, not every one. The top ten hold 0.25% to 0.3% of the sample, which has around 68,000 clones, nearly 98% seen once. The sequenced material came from T cells isolated from PBMCs. The source of these receptors is a human donor in good health. CDR3s include the opening cysteine and the closing phenylalanine or tryptophan. The order of the fields is V gene, D gene, J gene, clone size, CDR3 protein, CDR3 DNA. The D gene is left open where the match is weak. Expanded clones are given a class, and other clones once, few, many or no size at all.

TRBV6-5	NA	TRBJ1-1	once	CASSYSQGNTEAFF	TGTGCCAGCAGTTACTCACAGGGCAACACTGAAGCTTTCTTT
TRBV21-1	NA	TRBJ1-4	NA	CASSNGRRGEKLFF	TGTGCCAGCAGCAACGGGAGGAGAGGTGAAAAACTGTTTTTT
TRBV7-2	NA	TRBJ2-7	NA	CASSLINEQYF	TGTGCCAGCAGCTTAATTAACGAGCAGTACTTC
TRBV10-3	TRBD1	TRBJ1-2	NA	CAISPTGIYGYTF	TGTGCCATCAGTCCGACAGGGATATATGGCTACACCTTC
TRBV28	NA	TRBJ1-1	NA	CASSFSVDMNTEAFF	TGTGCCAGCAGTTTTAGTGTCGACATGAACACTGAAGCTTTCTTT
TRBV28	NA	TRBJ1-1	NA	CASSSPGTQAFF	TGTGCCAGCAGTTCACCCGGGACACAAGCTTTCTTT
TRBV29-1	NA	TRBJ1-3	NA	CSVEGGLNSGNTIYF	TGCAGCGTTGAGGGGGGACTGAACTCTGGAAACACCATATATTTT
TRBV5-6	TRBD2	TRBJ2-1	NA	CASSLGTSSYNEQFF	TGTGCCAGCAGTCTCGGGACTAGCAGTTACAATGAGCAGTTCTTC
TRBV25-1	NA	TRBJ2-2	NA	CAVRLGRELFF	TGTGCCGTTAGACTAGGCCGGGAGCTGTTTTTT
TRBV7-6	NA	TRBJ1-2	NA	CASSSGVDGYTF	TGTGCCAGCAGCTCAGGGGTGGATGGCTACACCTTC
TRBV5-8	NA	TRBJ1-1	NA	CASSSWGRGDTEAFF	TGTGCCAGCAGCTCTTGGGGCAGGGGAGACACTGAAGCTTTCTTT
TRBV7-9	TRBD1	TRBJ2-7	NA	CASSDRVPVYEQYF	TGTGCCAGCAGTGACAGGGTTCCCGTCTACGAGCAGTACTTC
TRBV6-5	NA	TRBJ2-5	NA	CASSLIAAQETQYF	TGTGCCAGCAGTTTGATAGCGGCCCAAGAGACCCAGTACTTC
TRBV27	NA	TRBJ1-2	once	CASSSYRDPDYGYTF	TGTGCCAGCAGTTCCTACAGGGACCCTGACTATGGCTACACCTTC
TRBV6-5	TRBD2	TRBJ2-7	NA	CASSYSSGESSYEQYF	TGTGCCAGCAGTTACTCTAGCGGGGAGAGCTCCTACGAGCAGTACTTC
TRBV9	TRBD2	TRBJ2-5	NA	CASSVAPSGGQETQYF	TGTGCCAGCAGCGTAGCGCCTAGCGGGGGACAAGAGACCCAGTACTTC
TRBV15	TRBD1	TRBJ1-1	NA	CATSRDRTGGNTEAFF	TGTGCCACCAGCAGAGATCGAACAGGGGGCAACACTGAAGCTTTCTTT
TRBV6-1	NA	TRBJ1-2	NA	CASSENPRGAYGYTF	TGTGCCAGCAGTGAAAACCCCCGCGGCGCCTATGGCTACACCTTC
TRBV19	TRBD1	TRBJ1-4	once	CASSAAGGGSEKLFF	TGTGCCAGTAGTGCGGCAGGGGGCGGGAGTGAAAAACTGTTTTTT
TRBV15	TRBD1	TRBJ1-5	NA	CATSRTRDRGQPQHF	TGTGCCACCAGCAGAACCAGGGACAGGGGTCAGCCCCAGCATTTT
TRBV7-2	NA	TRBJ2-7	NA	CASSFSGFWYEQYF	TGTGCCAGCAGCTTTTCCGGGTTTTGGTACGAGCAGTACTTC
TRBV29-1	TRBD1	TRBJ2-4	NA	CSVEDWSGGPDLAKNIQYF	TGCAGCGTTGAAGATTGGTCAGGGGGACCAGATTTAGCCAAAAACATTCAGTACTTC
TRBV29-1	TRBD1	TRBJ2-2	once	CSVGQGGFGGELFF	TGCAGCGTTGGACAGGGGGGATTCGGCGGGGAGCTGTTTTTT
TRBV27	NA	TRBJ2-2	NA	CASSEYRDLTGELFF	TGTGCCAGCAGTGAGTACAGGGACCTCACCGGGGAGCTGTTTTTT
TRBV30	NA	TRBJ1-1	NA	CAWSGQYHTEAFF	TGTGCCTGGAGCGGACAGTATCACACTGAAGCTTTCTTT
TRBV6-1	NA	TRBJ1-2	NA	CACQNVGHSRGYTF	TGTGCCTGCCAGAATGTCGGACACTCCAGAGGCTACACCTTC
TRBV13	NA	TRBJ2-2	NA	CASSLEGENTGELFF	TGTGCCAGCAGTCTCGAGGGGGAGAACACCGGGGAGCTGTTTTTT
TRBV4-2	NA	TRBJ1-4	NA	CASSQDGGTNEKLFF	TGTGCCAGCAGCCAAGATGGCGGGACTAATGAAAAACTGTTTTTT
TRBV4-1	NA	TRBJ1-5	once	CASSQLGGQEQPQHF	TGCGCCAGCAGCCAATTGGGGGGGCAGGAACAGCCCCAGCATTTT
TRBV6-4	NA	TRBJ2-7	NA	CASTISYEQYF	TGTGCCAGCACCATCTCCTACGAGCAGTACTTC
TRBV6-1	TRBD1	TRBJ2-1	NA	CASSERLGQGLEFF	TGTGCCAGCAGTGAAAGATTAGGACAGGGGCTGGAGTTCTTC
TRBV6-1	TRBD2	TRBJ2-3	NA	CASGGGRGADTQYF	TGTGCCAGTGGGGGGGGGAGAGGGGCAGATACGCAGTATTTT
TRBV30	TRBD1	TRBJ1-2	once	CAWTYYDRDSGYTF	TGTGCCTGGACCTATTATGACAGGGACTCTGGCTACACCTTC
TRBV15	NA	TRBJ2-3	NA	CATSRDEAWGLNTDTQYF	TGTGCCACCAGCAGAGATGAGGCGTGGGGACTCAACACAGATACGCAGTATTTT
TRBV29-1	NA	TRBJ2-5	NA	CSVPAVDPAGVYQETQYF	TGCAGCGTTCCCGCCGTTGACCCAGCGGGCGTATACCAAGAGACCCAGTACTTC
TRBV5-1	TRBD1	TRBJ2-2	NA	CASSLEGTGNTGELFF	TGCGCCAGCAGCTTGGAAGGGACAGGGAACACCGGGGAGCTGTTTTTT
TRBV30	TRBD1	TRBJ1-4	once	CASRGPGNEKLFF	TGTGCCTCTAGGGGGCCCGGTAATGAAAAACTGTTTTTT
TRBV5-4	TRBD1	TRBJ2-7	NA	CASSLARTGYEQYF	TGTGCCAGCAGCTTGGCCCGGACAGGGTACGAGCAGTACTTC
TRBV6-1	NA	TRBJ2-1	few	CASSEWAARDGDEQFF	TGTGCCAGCAGTGAATGGGCAGCTCGGGATGGCGATGAGCAGTTCTTC
TRBV6-6	TRBD1	TRBJ2-7	NA	CASTLGTGINEQYF	TGTGCCAGCACCCTAGGGACAGGGATTAACGAGCAGTACTTC
TRBV5-6	NA	TRBJ1-1	NA	CASSFSGSQAFF	TGTGCCAGCAGCTTTTCAGGGTCACAAGCTTTCTTT
TRBV7-9	TRBD2	TRBJ2-1	NA	CASSVSGTSGSLGEQFF	TGTGCCAGCAGCGTTTCCGGGACTAGCGGGAGTTTAGGTGAGCAGTTCTTC
TRBV19	TRBD2	TRBJ2-5	NA	CASSIGRQETQYF	TGTGCCAGTAGTATCGGGAGGCAAGAGACCCAGTACTTC
TRBV5-1	NA	TRBJ2-7	NA	CASSGGTSHEQYF	TGCGCCAGCAGCGGCGGGACGTCGCACGAGCAGTACTTC
TRBV2	NA	TRBJ2-1	few	CASSSGYGQFF	TGTGCCAGCAGTTCAGGGTATGGGCAGTTCTTC
TRBV6-1	NA	TRBJ2-2	NA	CASSGLQGNTGELFF	TGTGCCAGCAGTGGTCTACAGGGTAACACCGGGGAGCTGTTTTTT
TRBV28	NA	TRBJ1-5	NA	CASSLFEENQPQHF	TGTGCCAGCAGTTTGTTCGAGGAAAATCAGCCCCAGCATTTT
TRBV10-3	NA	TRBJ1-6	NA	CAIRGTNNSPLHF	TGTGCCATCAGGGGGACAAATAATTCACCCCTCCACTTT